This entry lists 10 T cell receptor beta chains sequenced from one sample in a study of PD-1 blockade in mismatch repair-deficient tumors. Sequencing used immunoSEQ multiplex PCR; TCRdb keeps in-frame clones, though not all of them. The sample consists of about 110,000 clones, 70% to 80% of them appearing once. The specimen was peripheral blood, collected approximately 64 weeks after starting pembrolizumab. The receptor source for this set is an adult with mismatch repair-deficient cancer.

The sample holds a few counts of this clone. The chain couples TRBV7-9 to TRBJ2-1; D is possibly TRBD1 (6 bases). The CDR3 has 14 residues. Trimming cost V 8 bases and J 4 bases, with 15 bases left between them. Germline loops: CDR1 SEHNR, CDR2 FQNEAQ (reference sequence). The CDR3 is CASVQGTIYNEQFF. CDR3 nucleotide sequence: TGTGCCAGCGTTCAGGGGACGATTTACAATGAGCAGTTCTTC.

This sequence joins TRBV15 and TRBJ1-5, with a weak D call TRBD1 (5 bases). V was cut by 3 bases and J by 3 bases, with 12 bases left in between. This CDR3 is 15 amino acids long. The V gene's germline CDR1 is LNHNV and CDR2 YYDKDF (reference sequence). The CDR3 bases are TGTGCCACCAGCAGGGGGCGTATTCTCAATCAGCCCCAGCATTTT. This encodes CATSRGRILNQPQHF.

The V gene is TRBV5-4, the J gene TRBJ1-2; D is perhaps TRBD1 (5 bases). The CDR3 contains 13 residues. From germline, CDR1 is SGHNT and CDR2 YYREEE (reference sequence). The V gene lost 4 bases and the J gene lost 8 bases, with 15 bases spanning the gap. The CDR3 sequence is CASSPRWGEGYTF. CDR3 bases: TGTGCCAGCAGCCCGCGGTGGGGGGAAGGCTACACCTTC.

This chain joins TRBV6-1 and TRBJ1-1; D not certain. V lost 4 bases to trimming and J lost 11 bases, with 8 bases between them. The CDR3 has 10 residues. Germline CDR1 reads MNHNS; CDR2 reads SASEGT. CDR3 region: CASSARVAFF. In DNA, the CDR3 is TGTGCCAGCAGTGCCAGAGTGGCTTTCTTT.

The chain employs TRBV6-5 and TRBJ2-7; D might be TRBD1 (5 bases). The germline V and J ends were trimmed by 4 bases and 6 bases, with 22 bases remaining between them. This CDR3 comprises 16 residues. Germline CDR1 is MNHEY and CDR2 is SVGAGI. The CDR3 sequence is CASSSTGRRGIGEQYF. DNA of the CDR3: TGTGCCAGCAGTTCCACAGGTCGAAGGGGAATTGGCGAGCAGTACTTC.

V gene TRBV19 combines with J gene TRBJ2-1; 7 bases fit TRBD1. CDR3 length: 14 residues. V shed 7 bases and J 6 bases; nucleotides not matched to a gene: 9. Germline CDR1 is LNHDA and CDR2 is SQIVND (reference sequence). The CDR3 spells CASKRRGPGNEQFF. The CDR3 DNA is TGTGCCAGTAAGAGAAGGGGGCCGGGCAATGAGCAGTTCTTC.

The chain recombines TRBV5-6 with TRBJ1-5; D remains ambiguous. The CDR3 consists of 14 residues. Trimming pared 1 base from V and 4 bases from J, leaving 9 bases between. Germline CDR1 and CDR2: SGHDT and YYEEEE. In DNA, the CDR3 is TGTGCCAGCAGCTTGATGTCGGGAAATCAGCCCCAGCATTTT. Its translation is CASSLMSGNQPQHF.

The V and J genes are TRBV4-1 and TRBJ1-5; TRBD1 is a possible D gene (5 bases). This CDR3 is built from 15 residues. V was shortened by 4 bases and J by 1 base, with 11 bases between the two germline ends. The germline CDR1 and CDR2 sequences are MGHRA and YSYEKL. CDR3 in amino acids: CASSLDGGSNQPQHF. CDR3 nucleotides: TGCGCCAGCAGCCTGGATGGGGGGAGCAATCAGCCCCAGCATTTT.

The J gene is TRBJ2-7, the V gene TRBV7-9; D is undetermined. Germline V CDR1 and CDR2: SEHNR, FQNEAQ (reference sequence). The CDR3 covers 13 residues. V was pared by 6 bases and J by 4 bases, with 13 bases between. CDR3 bases: TGTGCCAGCAGATTTAATAACCAATACGAGCAGTACTTC. The encoded protein is CASRFNNQYEQYF.

CDR3: CASSYEGSVSETQYF. CDR3 nucleotide sequence: TGTGCCAGCAGTTACGAGGGCTCCGTTTCGGAGACCCAGTACTTC. The J gene is TRBJ2-5, the V gene TRBV6-6; D is perhaps TRBD2 (5 bases). V was shortened by 2 bases and J by 5 bases, with 15 bases between the two germline ends. Germline V gene sequence: CDR1 MNHNY, CDR2 SVGAGI (reference sequence). This CDR3 region has 15 residues.